This entry concerns a single T cell receptor (beta chain). The antigen is undetermined. V dropped 2 bases and J dropped 11 bases, with 27 bases sitting between them. The CDR3 consists of 17 residues. CD4+ T cells were isolated from thawed PBMCs by magnetic negative selection. Some clones are missing from TCRdb's copy, which holds only in-frame ones; the method was immunoSEQ multiplex PCR. This table holds 20,000 or so clones, under 90% found once. The data belong to a study of untreated major depressive disorder. Broader study findings: All top five TRBV05-01 clones per subject were private clones. TRBV25-01 and TRBV02-01 followed the flow pattern without significance.

The chain has TRBV23-1 and TRBJ1-1; D not resolved. TRBV23-1 is given ORF status, its function remaining uncertain. This TCR was recovered from a woman aged 30 to 39 in good health. The sample comprised CD4+ T cells from PBMCs. CDR3 coding DNA: TGCGCCAGCAGTCAAAGGGTTTATCAGGAGATCGTTATAGGGGCTTTCTTT. Its translation: CASSQRVYQEIVIGAFF.